Here is one T cell receptor (beta chain) with its context. The antigen remains unidentified. These data come from a study of cytomegalovirus exposure and HLA in healthy donors. Study results and limitations: The authors later found HLA-associated TCR beta chains more clonally expanded than equally common others. Analysis performed later found about 17,000 TCR beta sequences associated with HLA alleles at 0.05 false discovery rate.

The primer mix had 60 Vbeta and 13 Jbeta primers. Assay: immunoSEQ multiplex PCR; the TCRdb copy retains only in-frame clones and omits some. The table includes about 96,000 clones, roughly 74% detected once. Among the donors, all were healthy bone marrow donors. The sequenced sample was PBMCs. The source is a female donor in good health and CMV-seropositive.

CDR3 protein: CASSSNPQTGQETQYF. The CDR3 nucleotides read TGTGCCAGCAGTTCCAACCCCCAGACAGGACAAGAGACCCAGTACTTC. This sequence joins TRBV6-5 and TRBJ2-5; D is possibly TRBD1 (6 bases). The germline gives CDR1 MNHEY, CDR2 SVGAGI. With 4 bases removed from V and 2 bases from J, the gap between germline ends came to 17 bases. The CDR3 covers 16 residues.